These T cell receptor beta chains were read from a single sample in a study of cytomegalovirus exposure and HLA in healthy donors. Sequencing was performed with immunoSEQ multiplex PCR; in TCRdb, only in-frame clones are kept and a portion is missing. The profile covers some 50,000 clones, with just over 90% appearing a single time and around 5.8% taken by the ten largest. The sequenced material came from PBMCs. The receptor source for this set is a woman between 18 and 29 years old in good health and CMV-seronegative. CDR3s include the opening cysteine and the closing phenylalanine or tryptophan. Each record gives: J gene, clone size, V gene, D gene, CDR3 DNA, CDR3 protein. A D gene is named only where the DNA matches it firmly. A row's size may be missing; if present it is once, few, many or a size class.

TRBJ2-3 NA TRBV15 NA TGTGCCACCAGCAGAGATCGCGGGGGCACAGATACGCAGTATTTT CATSRDRGGTDTQYF
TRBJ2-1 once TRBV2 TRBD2 TGTGCCAGCAGTGAAGCGCCCAGCGGGGGGTTTAATGAGCAGTTCTTC CASSEAPSGGFNEQFF
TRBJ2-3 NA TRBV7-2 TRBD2 TGTGCCAGCAGCTTAGGACTAAGCGGGAGAGGGCTCACGCAGTATTTT CASSLGLSGRGLTQYF
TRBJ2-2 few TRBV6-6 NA TGTGCCAGCAGTAAGACAGACTCCGTGACCGGGGAGCTGTTTTTT CASSKTDSVTGELFF
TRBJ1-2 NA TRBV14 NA TGTGCCAGCAGCCACTATGACGGCTTGCGGGGCTACACCTTC CASSHYDGLRGYTF
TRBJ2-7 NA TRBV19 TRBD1 TGTGCCAGTAGTATACTCCCCGGACAGGGGGCGCGGTACGAGCAGTACTTC CASSILPGQGARYEQYF
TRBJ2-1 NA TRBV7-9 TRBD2 TGTGCCAGCAGTAGTAGCGGGGGGGCCTACTACAATGAGCAGTTCTTC CASSSSGGAYYNEQFF
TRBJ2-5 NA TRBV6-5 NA TGTGCCAGCAGTTACCAGACTAGGGGAGAGACCCAGTACTTC CASSYQTRGETQYF
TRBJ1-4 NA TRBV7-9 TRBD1 TGTGCCAGCAGCTTCTTAGGACAGGGGGCGGCTAATGAAAAACTGTTTTTT CASSFLGQGAANEKLFF
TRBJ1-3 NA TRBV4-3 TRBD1 TGCGCCAGCAGCCAAGACCGGCTCCAGGGGGGTGGAAACACCATATATTTT CASSQDRLQGGGNTIYF
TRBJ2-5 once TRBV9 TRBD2 TGTGCCAGCAGCGTAGAGTCGGGGGGAGGAGAGACCCAGTACTTC CASSVESGGGETQYF
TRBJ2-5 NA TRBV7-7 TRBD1 TGTGCCAGCAGCTTGGACAGGGGGGTCCAAGAGACCCAGTACTTC CASSLDRGVQETQYF
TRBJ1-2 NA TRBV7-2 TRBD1 TGTGCCAGCAGCTACCAGACAGGGGGCGGATCCCCCTACACCTTC CASSYQTGGGSPYTF
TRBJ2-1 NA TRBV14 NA TGTGCCAGCAGCCAAGCATCAAATGAGCAGTTCTTC CASSQASNEQFF
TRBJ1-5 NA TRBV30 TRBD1 TGTGCCTGGAGTGGACAGGGCGATCAGCCCCAGCATTTT CAWSGQGDQPQHF
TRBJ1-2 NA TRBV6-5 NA TGTGCCAGCAGTAGGGGGACATATGGCTACACCTTC CASSRGTYGYTF
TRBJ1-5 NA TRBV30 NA TGTGCCTGGGGCTGGGGGGGGGCCAATCAGCCCCAGCATTTT CAWGWGGANQPQHF
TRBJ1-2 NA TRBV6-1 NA TGTGCCAGCAGTGCCCTGAGGACAGATAACTATGGCTACACCTTC CASSALRTDNYGYTF
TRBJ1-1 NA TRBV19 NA TGTGCCAGTATTTTGGAGGTTGGAACTGAAGCTTTCTTT CASILEVGTEAFF
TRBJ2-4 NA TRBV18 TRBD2 TGTGCCAGCTCAAATTTTCCAGCGGGGGTTGGGAACATTCAGTACTTC CASSNFPAGVGNIQYF
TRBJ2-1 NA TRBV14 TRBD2 TGTGCCAGCAGCCAAGATTCTTTGTTGGCTAGCGGCCCCTACAATGAGCAGTTCTTC CASSQDSLLASGPYNEQFF
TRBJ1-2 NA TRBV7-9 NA TGTGCCAGCAGCGCCACCATAAGAAGAGACTATGGCTACACCTTC CASSATIRRDYGYTF
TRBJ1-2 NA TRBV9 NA TGTGCCAGCAGCGTAGGGGGCAGGGCCACTTGGGGCTACACCTTC CASSVGGRATWGYTF
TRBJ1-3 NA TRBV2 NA TGTGCCAGCAGTGTAGAGGTGGCGGGAAACACCATATATTTT CASSVEVAGNTIYF
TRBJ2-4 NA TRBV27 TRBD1 TGTGCCAGCAGCCCTATACAGGGGAAAGCCAAAAACATTCAGTACTTC CASSPIQGKAKNIQYF
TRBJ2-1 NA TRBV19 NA TGTGCCAGTGCGGAGGGGCATGAGCAGTTCTTC CASAEGHEQFF
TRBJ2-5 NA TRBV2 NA TGTGCCAGCAGTGGAGGGTCTGAAGAGACCCAGTACTTC CASSGGSEETQYF
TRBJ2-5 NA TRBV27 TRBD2 TGTGCCAGCAGCCCTCGACTAGCCGGACAGACCCAGTACTTC CASSPRLAGQTQYF
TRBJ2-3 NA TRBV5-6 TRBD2 TGTGCCAGCAGCCGCCCCAGCGGGGGGGCCGCAGATACGCAGTATTTT CASSRPSGGAADTQYF
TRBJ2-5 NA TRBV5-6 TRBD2 TGTGCCAGCAGCTTGGTTTCTAGCGGGGACTGGGGAGAGACCCAGTACTTC CASSLVSSGDWGETQYF
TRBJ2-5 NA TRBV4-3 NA TGCGCCAGCAGCCAAGTGGGGCGCCGAGAGACCCAGTACTTC CASSQVGRRETQYF
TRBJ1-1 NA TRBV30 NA TGTGCCTGGAGTGTAGACACCTTCCGAGCTTTCTTT CAWSVDTFRAFF
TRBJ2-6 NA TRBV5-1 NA TGCGCCAGCAGCCCGACCGAGGCCGGGGCCAACGTCCTGACTTTC CASSPTEAGANVLTF
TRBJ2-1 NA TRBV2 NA TGTGCCAGCAGTGAAGTGGGCACTTACAATGAGCAGTTCTTC CASSEVGTYNEQFF
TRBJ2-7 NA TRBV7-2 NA TGTGCCAGCAGCTTAGAATGGCTGTCCTACGAGCAGTACTTC CASSLEWLSYEQYF
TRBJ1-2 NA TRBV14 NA TGTGCCAGCAGCCTCCGAAAGGGCGGGGGAAGCTACACCTTC CASSLRKGGGSYTF
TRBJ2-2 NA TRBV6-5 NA TGTGCCAGCAGTTATGGGCAGGGGGGTACCGGGGAGCTGTTTTTT CASSYGQGGTGELFF
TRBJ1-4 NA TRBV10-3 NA TGTGCCCACAAGGGGGGGGAAGACGAAAAACTGTTTTTT CAHKGGEDEKLFF
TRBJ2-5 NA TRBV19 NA TGTGCCAGTCGCCCCCCGGGGGACGTTTTTGGGACCCAGTACTTC CASRPPGDVFGTQYF
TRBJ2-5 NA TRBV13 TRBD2 TGTGCCAGCAGCCTCGGGGGGGCCGGAGAGACCCAGTACTTC CASSLGGAGETQYF
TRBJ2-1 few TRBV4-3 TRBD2 TGCGCCAGCAGCCAAGATTGGACTAGCGGTTACAATGAGCAGTTCTTC CASSQDWTSGYNEQFF
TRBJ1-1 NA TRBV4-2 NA TGTGCCAGCAGCCAAGAGGCGGGCAGTAACACTGAAGCTTTCTTT CASSQEAGSNTEAFF
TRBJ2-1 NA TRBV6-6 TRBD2 TGTGCCAGCACAACTAGCGGGGGCCACGGGGTCAATGAGCAGTTCTTC CASTTSGGHGVNEQFF
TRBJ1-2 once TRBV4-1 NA TGCGCCAGCAGCCAAGATCTTGGACGGGGGGCTGGTGGCTACACCTTC CASSQDLGRGAGGYTF
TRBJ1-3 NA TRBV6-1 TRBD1 TGTGCCAGCAGTGACCACCGGGACAGGGGAAACACCATATATTTT CASSDHRDRGNTIYF
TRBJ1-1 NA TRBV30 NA TGTGCCTGGAGTCTGGACAGTTTTCCCACTGAAGCTTTCTTT CAWSLDSFPTEAFF
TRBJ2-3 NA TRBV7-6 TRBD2 TGTGCCAGCATCCCGTCGTACCCGGGACTAGCGGGGGGGCAGGGAGATACGCAGTATTTT CASIPSYPGLAGGQGDTQYF
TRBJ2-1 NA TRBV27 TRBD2 TGTGCCAGCAGAGTAGCGGGGGACTCCTACAATGAGCAGTTCTTC CASRVAGDSYNEQFF
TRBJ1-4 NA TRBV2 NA TGTGCCAGCATGGGGGGGGCTGAAAAACTGTTTTTT CASMGGAEKLFF
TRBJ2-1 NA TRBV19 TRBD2 TGTGCCAGTAGTATGGGAGGGAGCTCCTACAATGAGCAGTTCTTC CASSMGGSSYNEQFF
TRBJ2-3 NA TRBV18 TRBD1 TGTGCCAGCTCACCCCGGGACAGGGGGCTTACAGATACGCAGTATTTT CASSPRDRGLTDTQYF
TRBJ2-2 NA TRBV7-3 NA TGTGCCAGCAGCTCCCGCCCCGGGGGGGAGCTGTTTTTT CASSSRPGGELFF
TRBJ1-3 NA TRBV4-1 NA TGCGCCAGCAGCCAACCCCGGGTTGGGAACACCATATATTTT CASSQPRVGNTIYF